This TCR beta chain comes out of a study of blood T cell repertoires in COVID-19. Study overall: The United States, Italy and Spain were the sources of the acute and convalescent COVID-19 samples.

Participant ages covered roughly 18 to 89 years across 24 US areas. Clinical histories supplied by participants themselves formed the basis of cohort assignment. The authors' processing: The assay estimated nucleated cells by amplifying reference gene primers. The method was immunoSEQ multiplex PCR; TCRdb's version includes in-frame clones alone and lacks a portion of them. V and J calls and clone size are given by that table; D and trimming were obtained from the DNA. The sample has approximately 280,000 clones, 85% to 90% seen once. The CDR3 totals 16 residues. Germline assignment: CDR1 WSHSY and CDR2 SAAADI. With V trimmed by 6 bases and J by 3 bases, 12 bases remained unmatched.

The chain recombines TRBV10-2 with TRBJ1-1; TRBD1 matches 8 bases. The origin of this receptor is a woman younger than 30 with acute COVID-19. Sequences were obtained from PBMCs or T cells enriched from blood (not recorded which). The CDR3 loop is CASRPRQGTGDTEAFF. The CDR3, as DNA: TGCGCCAGCAGACCCCGACAGGGGACTGGGGACACTGAAGCTTTCTTT.